The 9 T cell receptor beta chains below were found in one sample sequenced in a study of blood T cell repertoires in COVID-19. Assay used: immunoSEQ multiplex PCR; TCRdb lists only in-frame clones, some missing. The table records tens of thousands of clones, around 80% of them present only once. What was sequenced was peripheral blood. These receptors all come from a man aged 60-69 years with active COVID-19.

The V and J genes are TRBV4-1 and TRBJ2-5, with 11 bases matching TRBD2. V lost 5 bases to trimming and J lost 3 bases; unmatched junction nucleotides: 8. The CDR3 spans 16 residues. The germline V gene encodes CDR1 MGHRA and CDR2 YSYEKL. This chain's CDR3 is CASSTLLAGGKETQYF. CDR3 DNA sequence: TGCGCCAGCAGCACTCTTTTAGCGGGAGGGAAAGAGACCCAGTACTTC.

The chain combines TRBV6-1 with TRBJ1-1; D ambiguous. Trimming pared 3 bases from V and 0 bases from J, leaving 11 bases between. The CDR3 covers 15 residues. Germline loops: CDR1 MNHNS, CDR2 SASEGT. CDR3 in amino acids: CASSDQAILNTEAFF. CDR3 coding DNA: TGTGCCAGCAGTGATCAGGCGATTCTGAACACTGAAGCTTTCTTT.

The rearrangement joins TRBV5-6 to TRBJ2-4; TRBD2 might be the D (5 bases). The CDR3 extends over 16 amino acids. Trimming took 4 bases from V and 2 from J, leaving 16 bases between them. The germline V gene has CDR1 SGHDT and CDR2 YYEEEE. This CDR3 is CASSPSGSRSKNIQYF. The CDR3 DNA sequence: TGTGCCAGCAGCCCCTCTGGGAGTCGGTCCAAAAACATTCAGTACTTC.

J is TRBJ2-1 and V is TRBV5-4; 10 nucleotides align to TRBD2. V shed 4 bases, J shed 6 bases, and the junction held 10 bases outside the gene matches. This CDR3 has 16 residues. CDR1 is SGHNT, CDR2 YYREEE, per germline (reference sequence). The CDR3 DNA sequence: TGTGCCAGCAGCCCCCCTCGGACTAGCGGAGTCAATGAGCAGTTCTTC. It codes for CASSPPRTSGVNEQFF.

A few counts support this clone. This sequence joins TRBV3-1 (or the pseudogene TRBV3-2) and TRBJ1-1; D not resolved. CDR3 length: 15 residues. V shed 0 bases and J shed 3 bases, with 11 bases lying between them. In germline, CDR1 is LGHDT, CDR2 YNNKEL (reference sequence). The CDR3 loop is CASSQDGFGDTEAFF. CDR3 bases: TGTGCCAGCAGCCAAGATGGGTTCGGGGACACTGAAGCTTTCTTT.

V usage is TRBV11-1 and J usage is TRBJ1-2; TRBD1 might be the D (6 bases). The CDR3 covers 17 residues. CDR1 is SGHAT, CDR2 FQDESV, per germline (reference sequence). V was pared by 0 bases and J by 8 bases, with 22 bases between. CDR3 sequence: CASSLALQGALFVGYTF. DNA for the CDR3: TGTGCCAGCAGCTTAGCGTTACAGGGAGCCCTATTTGTCGGCTACACCTTC.

This rearrangement joins TRBV10-3 to TRBJ2-1, with 12 bases lining up with TRBD2. V dropped 3 bases and J dropped 8; count of bases not matched to a gene: 5. The CDR3 loop spans 15 amino acids. CDR1 is ENHRY, CDR2 SYGVKD, per germline. For the CDR3, the DNA is TGTGCCATCAGTGACGTGACTAGCGGGAGCCATGAGCAGTTCTTC. It is translated as CAISDVTSGSHEQFF.

This clone was recorded a few times. The chain uses TRBV6-6 and TRBJ2-1, with 12 bases identical to TRBD2. Germline CDR1 is MNHNY and CDR2 is SVGAGI (reference sequence). J lost 8 bases, V lost 5 bases, and 10 bases had no gene match. This CDR3 spans 16 amino acids. The CDR3 is CASSTGTSGYRDEQFF. CDR3 nucleotides: TGTGCCAGCAGTACCGGGACTAGCGGGTATAGAGATGAGCAGTTCTTC.

This sequence joins TRBV4-2 and TRBJ1-1, with D tentatively TRBD1 (6 bases). The CDR3 runs to 16 residues. Trimming took off 1 base at V and 4 bases at J, with 16 bases between the two ends. The germline V gene encodes CDR1 LGHNA and CDR2 YNFKEQ. This chain's CDR3 is CASSQVRVRGGTEAFF. The CDR3 region has the DNA TGTGCCAGCAGCCAAGTTCGTGTCAGGGGCGGCACTGAAGCTTTCTTT.